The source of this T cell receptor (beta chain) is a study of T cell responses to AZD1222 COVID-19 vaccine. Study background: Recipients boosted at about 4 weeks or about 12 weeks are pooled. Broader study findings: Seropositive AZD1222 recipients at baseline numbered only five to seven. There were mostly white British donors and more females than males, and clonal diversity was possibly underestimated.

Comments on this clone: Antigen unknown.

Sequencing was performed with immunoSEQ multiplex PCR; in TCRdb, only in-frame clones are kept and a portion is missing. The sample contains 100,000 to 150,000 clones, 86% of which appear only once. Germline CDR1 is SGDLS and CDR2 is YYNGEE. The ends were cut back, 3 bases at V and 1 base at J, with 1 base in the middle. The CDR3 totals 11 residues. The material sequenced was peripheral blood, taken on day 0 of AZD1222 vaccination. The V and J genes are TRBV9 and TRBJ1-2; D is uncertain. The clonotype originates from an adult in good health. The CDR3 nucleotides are TGTGCCAGCAGCGATAACTATGGCTACACCTTC. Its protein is CASSDNYGYTF.